This TCR beta chain was recovered during a study of blood T cell repertoires in COVID-19. Generated by immunoSEQ multiplex PCR, the TCRdb table keeps only in-frame clones and is missing some. The repertoire holds about 130,000 clones, approximately 81% seen once, with about 3.8% in the top ten. This CDR3 has 15 residues. Germline V gene lookup returns CDR1 MNHEY and CDR2 SVGAGI. Trimming took 6 bases from V and 3 from J; bases not matched to a gene: 6. Sequenced material: peripheral blood. This receptor was obtained from a woman aged 45-65 years with acute or convalescent COVID-19. This rearrangement joins TRBV6-5 to TRBJ2-1; the match to TRBD2 covers 9 bases. Here the CDR3 DNA reads TGTGCCAGCAGATCGGGACTAGCTTTCTACAATGAGCAGTTCTTC. Protein product: CASRSGLAFYNEQFF.